This entry concerns a single T cell receptor beta chain. The antigen is not known. Per the germline V gene, CDR1 is LGHNA and CDR2 is YSLEER. The CDR3 runs 18 residues. This entry is derived from a study of monozygotic twins with inflammatory bowel disease. General observations from the study: Twins with IBD were found to have lower TCRbeta diversity (inverse Simpson) than healthy co-twins.

TCRdb reprocessed the 5' RACE reads, with one entry per CDR3 protein and no DNA. The specimen's table records around 370,000 distinct CDR3 sequences. The receptor's source is a human donor with ulcerative colitis or Crohn's disease, or a healthy co-twin of an affected twin (not recorded which). V is TRBV4-3 and J is TRBJ2-1; TCRdb gives TRBD1 as the D gene, but with no DNA this cannot be confirmed. What was sequenced was blood. The CDR3 is CASSHWGTKALSYNEQFF.